The sequence of this T cell receptor (beta chain) was determined in a study of cytomegalovirus exposure and HLA in healthy donors. The CDR3 length is 16 residues. Germline V gene sequence: CDR1 SGHRS, CDR2 YFSETQ. The V segment lost 4 bases and the J segment 13 bases; nucleotides outside the gene matches: 19. This PCR relied on a set of 60 Vbeta primers and 13 Jbeta primers. Repertoires were generated with immunoSEQ multiplex PCR, while TCRdb's copy carries only in-frame clones and drops some. The sample contains around 150,000 clones, about 70% of which appear only once. The specimen was PBMCs. The gene calls are TRBV5-1 and TRBJ2-1; 8 bases fit TRBD1. This TCR was recovered from a young man in good health and CMV-seropositive. Written as DNA, the CDR3 is TGCGCCAGCAGCCGCTTTGCGACAGGGGACCCTGGTTATCAGTTCTTC. It yields the protein CASSRFATGDPGYQFF.